One and the same sample provided the 11 T cell receptor beta chains below, sequenced in a study of Tregs in tolerant kidney transplant recipients. Repertoires were generated with immunoSEQ multiplex PCR, while TCRdb's copy carries only in-frame clones and drops some. The ten most abundant clones cover roughly 0.89% of a sample with 48,000 or so clones. Sequencing was performed on CD4+ T cells from blood, taken before the transplant. The receptors derive from a human donor who received a combined kidney and bone marrow transplant.

With regard to this clone: The read ends 3 residues shy of where the CDR3 ends; the end is completed using the germline J gene. This chain uses TRBV7-3 with TRBJ2-3; 8 bases fit TRBD2. J lost 4 bases, V lost 0 bases, and 9 bases had no gene match. CDR1 is SGHTA, CDR2 FQGTGA, per germline. This CDR3 has 17 amino acids. The CDR3 loop is CASSLTALREVPDTQYF. The covered CDR3 bases are TGTGCCAGCAGCTTAACGGCGCTGCGGGAGGTCCCAGATACG.

The CDR3 sequence is CSAKREATDTQYF. The sequenced part of the CDR3 DNA is TGCAGTGCTAAGCGGGAGGCCACAGATACG. The rearrangement joins TRBV20-1 to TRBJ2-3; 9 nucleotides line up with TRBD2. The sequence runs out 3 residues before the end of the CDR3; the remainder is reconstructed from the germline J gene. The CDR3 loop spans 13 amino acids. The germline gives CDR1 DFQATT, CDR2 SNEGSKA (reference sequence). Trimming removed 4 bases from V and 2 bases from J; junction bases left unmatched: 1.

As for this clone: The read ends 3 residues before the CDR3 terminus; that terminus is restored from the germline J gene. The chain combines TRBV18 with TRBJ2-7; D possibly corresponds to TRBD2 (5 bases). Trimming took 0 bases from V and 2 from J, leaving 14 bases between them. The germline CDR1 and CDR2 sequences are KGHSH and LQKENI. This CDR3 comprises 16 residues. The sequenced part of the CDR3 DNA is TGTGCCAGCTCACCACCGGGTTCGGGGAAAACCTACGAG. Protein: CASSPPGSGKTYE. The complete CDR3 protein is CASSPPGSGKTYEQYF.

Details on this clone: The CDR3 is cut off 3 residues early in the read; its end comes from the germline J gene. The V and J genes are TRBV19 and TRBJ2-1, with 11 bases matching TRBD2. Trimming took 7 bases from V and 3 from J; bases not matched to a gene: 5. The CDR3 is 15 residues long. From germline, CDR1 is LNHDA and CDR2 SQIVND (reference sequence). The CDR3 loop reads CASTETSGSYNEQFF. The DNA read from the CDR3 is TGTGCCAGTACCGAAACTAGCGGGAGCTACAATGAG.

Here the CDR3 reads CASSEGLAGGIYEQYF. CDR3 DNA (partial): TGCGCCAGCAGTGAGGGACTAGCGGGAGGTATCTACGAG. This chain links TRBV10-1 with TRBJ2-7; 14 bases line up with TRBD2. The missing CDR3 end, 3 residues past where the read stops, is filled in from the germline J gene. CDR1 and CDR2 from the germline V gene are WNHNN and SYGVQD (reference sequence). The CDR3 has 16 residues. V dropped 2 bases and J dropped 3; count of bases not matched to a gene: 3.

A note on this clone: The read ends 3 residues before the CDR3 terminus; that terminus is restored from the germline J gene. The rearrangement links TRBV30 to TRBJ2-5; 9 positions agree with TRBD2. V shed 0 bases, J shed 1 base, and the junction held 3 bases outside the gene matches. The CDR3 contains 15 residues. CDR1 and CDR2 from the germline V gene are GTSNPN and SVGIG (reference sequence). The CDR3 loop reads CAWSVQTSGQETQYF. CDR3 DNA, as far as it was read: TGTGCCTGGAGTGTACAGACTAGCGGCCAAGAGACC.

In the case of this clone: The read ends 3 residues shy of where the CDR3 ends; the end is completed using the germline J gene. The rearrangement joins TRBV19 to TRBJ1-2; D possibly corresponds to TRBD1 (5 bases). Trimming removed 8 bases from V and 4 bases from J, with 20 bases in between. The CDR3 is 15 residues long. Germline V gene lookup returns CDR1 LNHDA and CDR2 SQIVND (reference sequence). The CDR3 here is CASGTGPNSLYGYTF. The covered CDR3 bases are TGTGCCAGTGGAACAGGACCTAACTCCCTCTATGGC.

As to this clone: The observed sequence ends 3 residues before the CDR3 terminus, with the missing tail filled in from the germline J gene. The J gene is TRBJ2-2, the V gene TRBV19; 14 bases are a match to TRBD2. The germline V gene has CDR1 LNHDA and CDR2 SQIVND (reference sequence). The V segment lost 9 bases and the J segment 4 bases; nucleotides outside the gene matches: 7. The CDR3 extends over 16 amino acids. The CDR3 loop is CARSTSGRAGTGELFF. The CDR3 DNA, read in part, is TGTGCCAGATCGACTAGCGGGAGGGCCGGCACCGGGGAG.

For this clone: The read halts 3 residues ahead of the CDR3 end, with the missing end drawn from the germline J gene. The rearrangement joins TRBV19 to TRBJ2-3; TRBD2 agrees at 7 bases. This CDR3 spans 15 amino acids. Per germline, CDR1 LNHDA and CDR2 SQIVND (reference sequence). V lost 6 bases to trimming and J lost 1 base; unmatched junction nucleotides: 7. The CDR3 protein is CASRLSGLGTDTQYF. The sequenced CDR3 bases are TGTGCCAGTAGACTTAGCGGGCTCGGCACAGATACG. Drawing the rest from reference TRBV19 and TRBJ2-3, the complete variable domain is DGGITQSPKYLFRKEGQNVTLSCEQNLNHDAMYWYRQDPGQGLRLIYYSQIVNDFQKGDIAEGYSVSREKKESFPLTVTSAQKNPTAFYLCASRLSGLGTDTQYFGPGTRLTVL.

With regard to this clone: The read falls 3 residues short of the CDR3 end, and the missing part is taken from the germline J gene. The chain recombines TRBV7-6 with TRBJ1-4; D is possibly TRBD1 (5 bases). V was clipped by 6 bases and J by 6 bases, with 8 bases between them. Germline V gene data show CDR1 as SGHVS and CDR2 as FNYEAQ. The CDR3 covers 12 residues. The CDR3 DNA, read in part, is TGTGCCAGCAGTATACAGGATGAAAAA. Amino acid sequence: CASSIQDEK. In full, the CDR3 is CASSIQDEKLFF.

As concerns this clone: The CDR3 end lies 3 residues beyond the end of the read and is filled in from the germline J gene. This rearrangement joins TRBV28 to TRBJ2-3, with TRBD2 as a possible D gene (5 bases). This CDR3 region has 14 residues. Germline values: CDR1 MDHEN, CDR2 SYDVKM. The germline V and J ends were trimmed by 5 bases and 3 bases, with 12 bases remaining between them. The CDR3 sequence: CASSLRLLTDTQYF. Incomplete CDR3 DNA: TGTGCCAGCAGTCTCCGACTACTGACAGATACG.